The text below deals with one T cell receptor (beta chain). Repertoires were generated with immunoSEQ multiplex PCR, while TCRdb's copy carries only in-frame clones and drops some. The table shows 14,000 or so clones, with 74% occurring only once. The record originates from a study of neoadjuvant anti-PD-1 for oral cavity cancer. Overall study context: Around day 43, patients without progression received a fourth nivolumab dose before surgery.

Germline values: CDR1 SGHRS, CDR2 YFSETQ. This CDR3 is 15 amino acids long. V lost 8 bases, J lost 3 bases, and 19 bases lay in between. Time point described: after neoadjuvant nivolumab, at surgical resection. Analysis of PBMCs was direct, with no culture step. This TCR was recovered from a person aged 35-79 years with oral cavity squamous cell carcinoma. The genes are TRBV5-1 and TRBJ2-3; weak D call: TRBD2 (6 bases). The sample in question was PBMCs, obtained after nivolumab (anti-PD-1) treatment. CDR3 region: CASTTAARGTDTQYF. CDR3 DNA: TGCGCCAGTACGACAGCGGCTCGGGGGACAGATACGCAGTATTTT.